Ten or more counts support the clone carrying this T cell receptor beta chain. Its antigen is not identified. The CDR3 sequence is 15 residues long. The V end lost 4 bases, the J end lost 2 bases, and 11 bases lay between the germline ends. TCR beta CDR3 sequences were amplified from RNA transcripts. HTBI primers were employed in a first-round RT-PCR of the TCR CDR3. A single record per CDR3 protein comes from TCRdb applying MiXCR to the multiplex PCR reads. The sample holds 550,000 to 700,000 distinct CDR3 sequences, roughly 15% seen once. This entry is derived from a study of T cells in Graves' hyperthyroidism and ophthalmopathy. Whole-study results and caveats: Patients with ophthalmopathy were separated from those with stable hyperthyroidism by a 13 V-J model.

Duration under 3 months, a NOSPECS grade of at least 4, and a Clinical Activity Score of at least 3 characterized the ophthalmopathy patients. Sequencing used blood. This clonotype was obtained from a woman between 35 and 50 years old with Graves' ophthalmopathy. The chain carries TRBV12-3 or TRBV12-4 and TRBJ2-2, with a tentative D call TRBD2 (6 bases). The CDR3 reads CASSSEGTNTGELFF. The DNA of the CDR3 is TGTGCCAGCAGTTCAGAAGGGACTAACACCGGGGAGCTGTTTTTT.